This T cell receptor beta chain was profiled in a study of cytomegalovirus exposure and HLA in healthy donors. This CDR3 contains 14 residues. Germline assignment: CDR1 SQVTM and CDR2 ANQGSEA. Trimming removed 0 bases from V and 5 bases from J, with 13 bases in between. Study-wide points: It has been reported that TCR beta sequences accurately predicted the HLA-A and HLA-B alleles of most subjects. Cytomegalovirus-associated TCR beta chains were listed, numbering 164.

The PCR used 60 Vbeta and 13 Jbeta primers. The method was immunoSEQ multiplex PCR; TCRdb's version includes in-frame clones alone and lacks a portion of them. The sample holds about 200,000 clones, 87% seen once. Worth noting for this clone: Its antigen is not identified.

The chain links TRBV29-1 to TRBJ1-2; a weak D match, TRBD1 (5 bases). This TCR derives from a young man in good health and CMV-seronegative. The sample was PBMCs. The CDR3 DNA reads TGCAGCGTTGAAGAAGGACGGGGGGGGTATGGCTACACCTTC. This gives the protein CSVEEGRGGYGYTF.